The rows below give T cell receptor beta chains drawn from one sample of a study of cytomegalovirus exposure and HLA in healthy donors. Method: immunoSEQ multiplex PCR; TCRdb's copy keeps in-frame clones and lacks some. The table shows more than 150,000 clones, with just over 75% occurring only once. Sequenced input: PBMCs. Receptors originate from a young man in good health and CMV-seronegative. CDR3s include the opening cysteine and the closing phenylalanine or tryptophan. Fields, in order: V gene, clone size, D gene, J gene, CDR3 DNA, CDR3 protein. D genes are given only for firm matches. Size is omitted from some rows. Given values are once, few, many or a class for expanded clones.

v_call: TRBV4-3; clone_size: once; d_call: NA; j_call: TRBJ1-3; cdr3_nt: TGCGCCAGCAGCCCGAAAACCTACAGGGAAGGCTCTGGAAACACCATATATTTT; cdr3_aa: CASSPKTYREGSGNTIYF
v_call: TRBV10-1; clone_size: NA; d_call: NA; j_call: TRBJ2-2; cdr3_nt: TGCGCCAGCAGTGAGTTAACGGGGGGCCAGCGCACCGGGGAGCTGTTTTTT; cdr3_aa: CASSELTGGQRTGELFF
v_call: TRBV19; clone_size: NA; d_call: NA; j_call: TRBJ2-7; cdr3_nt: TGTGCCAGTAGTATAGGACAGGGAGGCTACGAGCAGTACTTC; cdr3_aa: CASSIGQGGYEQYF
v_call: TRBV27; clone_size: once; d_call: NA; j_call: TRBJ2-7; cdr3_nt: TGTGCCAGCAGCCCCTCAGTTTACTCCTACGAGCAGTACTTC; cdr3_aa: CASSPSVYSYEQYF
v_call: TRBV2; clone_size: NA; d_call: NA; j_call: TRBJ1-1; cdr3_nt: TGTGCCACCTTTCTCGGGGGGAACACTGAAGCTTTCTTT; cdr3_aa: CATFLGGNTEAFF
v_call: TRBV27; clone_size: NA; d_call: NA; j_call: TRBJ2-7; cdr3_nt: TGTGCCAGCAGTTCGGCCAGGGGCTACGAGCAGTACTTC; cdr3_aa: CASSSARGYEQYF
v_call: TRBV11-2; clone_size: once; d_call: NA; j_call: TRBJ1-2; cdr3_nt: TGTGCCAGCAGCTTCTTCGGTTTTTCTAGGGGAGGGTTTCGAAAGGGCTACACCTTC; cdr3_aa: CASSFFGFSRGGFRKGYTF
v_call: TRBV13; clone_size: once; d_call: NA; j_call: TRBJ1-4; cdr3_nt: TGTGCCAGCAGCCCGCGGCAGGGAGGGGCAACTAATGAAAAACTGTTTTTT; cdr3_aa: CASSPRQGGATNEKLFF
v_call: TRBV7-6; clone_size: NA; d_call: NA; j_call: TRBJ2-1; cdr3_nt: TGTGCCAGCAGCTTAGTCGAGACCTACAATGAGCAGTTCTTC; cdr3_aa: CASSLVETYNEQFF
v_call: TRBV19; clone_size: few; d_call: TRBD2; j_call: TRBJ2-1; cdr3_nt: TGTGCCAGTAGCGGGAGCGGGACCGCCCTAAATGAGCAGTTCTTC; cdr3_aa: CASSGSGTALNEQFF
v_call: TRBV7-2; clone_size: few; d_call: NA; j_call: TRBJ1-2; cdr3_nt: TGTGCCAGCAGCTTAGACAGATTCTATGGCTACACCTTC; cdr3_aa: CASSLDRFYGYTF
v_call: TRBV19; clone_size: NA; d_call: TRBD2; j_call: TRBJ2-1; cdr3_nt: TGTGCCAGTAACTCCGGGACTAGCGTCAACAATGAGCAGTTCTTC; cdr3_aa: CASNSGTSVNNEQFF
v_call: TRBV10-3; clone_size: NA; d_call: NA; j_call: TRBJ1-5; cdr3_nt: TGTGCCATCAGTGAGGTCCATAGCAATCAGCCCCAGCATTTT; cdr3_aa: CAISEVHSNQPQHF
v_call: TRBV29-1; clone_size: NA; d_call: TRBD2; j_call: TRBJ2-5; cdr3_nt: TGCAGCTCCAAAGCGGGGCGCGAAGAGACCCAGTACTTC; cdr3_aa: CSSKAGREETQYF
v_call: TRBV19; clone_size: once; d_call: NA; j_call: TRBJ1-4; cdr3_nt: TGTGCCAGTAGTATCTCAGGGCAGGGAGGAAAACTGTTTTTT; cdr3_aa: CASSISGQGGKLFF
v_call: TRBV4-2; clone_size: NA; d_call: NA; j_call: TRBJ2-1; cdr3_nt: TGTGCCAGCAGCCAAGAAGGTAGCGGATACAATGAGCAGTTCTTC; cdr3_aa: CASSQEGSGYNEQFF
v_call: TRBV11-3; clone_size: NA; d_call: NA; j_call: TRBJ1-1; cdr3_nt: TGTGCCAGCAGCTTTTGGGAGAGAACTGAAGCTTTCTTT; cdr3_aa: CASSFWERTEAFF
v_call: TRBV5-1; clone_size: few; d_call: NA; j_call: TRBJ2-1; cdr3_nt: TGCGCCAGCAGCTCGCCGCGGACAGCTTCCAATGAGCAGTTCTTC; cdr3_aa: CASSSPRTASNEQFF
v_call: TRBV19; clone_size: NA; d_call: NA; j_call: TRBJ1-3; cdr3_nt: TGTGCCAGTAGTATTTCTGCGGGAAATTATGGAAACACCATATATTTT; cdr3_aa: CASSISAGNYGNTIYF
v_call: TRBV9; clone_size: NA; d_call: TRBD1; j_call: TRBJ1-2; cdr3_nt: TGTGCCAGCAGCGCAACCGACAGGGAGTATGGCTACACCTTC; cdr3_aa: CASSATDREYGYTF
v_call: TRBV10-3; clone_size: NA; d_call: NA; j_call: TRBJ2-3; cdr3_nt: TGTGCCATCAGTGAGTCTATAGATACGCAGTATTTT; cdr3_aa: CAISESIDTQYF
v_call: TRBV5-1; clone_size: few; d_call: TRBD1; j_call: TRBJ1-2; cdr3_nt: TGCGCCAGCAGCTTGGGGGGGGCCGGGACAGGGGCAAATGGCTACACCTTC; cdr3_aa: CASSLGGAGTGANGYTF
v_call: TRBV6-5; clone_size: NA; d_call: TRBD1; j_call: TRBJ1-2; cdr3_nt: TGTGCCAGCAGTTACTCAGGGGGCGCGTGTGGCTACACCTTC; cdr3_aa: CASSYSGGACGYTF
v_call: TRBV6-1; clone_size: NA; d_call: NA; j_call: TRBJ2-7; cdr3_nt: TGTGCCAGCAGGGAACCGGGACTTACGGTAGAGCAGTACTTC; cdr3_aa: CASREPGLTVEQYF
v_call: TRBV19; clone_size: NA; d_call: TRBD1; j_call: TRBJ2-7; cdr3_nt: TGTGCCAGTAGCCTGGACAGGGGGCACTCCTACGAGCAGTACTTC; cdr3_aa: CASSLDRGHSYEQYF
v_call: TRBV5-1; clone_size: NA; d_call: TRBD2; j_call: TRBJ2-5; cdr3_nt: TGCGCCAGCCGAGACGGACTAGCGGGAAGCCAAGAGACCCAGTACTTC; cdr3_aa: CASRDGLAGSQETQYF
v_call: TRBV5-8; clone_size: NA; d_call: TRBD2; j_call: TRBJ2-7; cdr3_nt: TGTGCCAGCAGCTTGGCCAAACTAGCGGGGGGCCGATACGAGCAGTACTTC; cdr3_aa: CASSLAKLAGGRYEQYF
v_call: TRBV2; clone_size: NA; d_call: TRBD1; j_call: TRBJ2-2; cdr3_nt: TGTGCCAGCGGACAGGGTATTTCACCCGGGGAGCTGTTTTTT; cdr3_aa: CASGQGISPGELFF
v_call: TRBV7-2; clone_size: NA; d_call: NA; j_call: TRBJ1-2; cdr3_nt: TGTGCCAGCAGCGTACAGGTCTCTAACTATGGCTACACCTTC; cdr3_aa: CASSVQVSNYGYTF
v_call: TRBV7-9; clone_size: once; d_call: TRBD1; j_call: TRBJ2-3; cdr3_nt: TGTGCCAGCAGCTACGGGACAGGGACTAGCACAGATACGCAGTATTTT; cdr3_aa: CASSYGTGTSTDTQYF
v_call: TRBV2; clone_size: NA; d_call: NA; j_call: TRBJ2-1; cdr3_nt: TGTGCCAGCAGTGAAAGGGAGTACAATGAGCAGTTCTTC; cdr3_aa: CASSEREYNEQFF
v_call: TRBV10-3; clone_size: few; d_call: TRBD1; j_call: TRBJ1-2; cdr3_nt: TGTGCCATCAGTGAAGGCCCGACAGGGTCTTCTGGCTACACCTTC; cdr3_aa: CAISEGPTGSSGYTF
v_call: TRBV7-2; clone_size: NA; d_call: NA; j_call: TRBJ2-7; cdr3_nt: TGTGCCAGCACCAATCAGGGAGGGGGTTATTACGAGCAGTACTTC; cdr3_aa: CASTNQGGGYYEQYF
v_call: TRBV2; clone_size: NA; d_call: NA; j_call: TRBJ1-1; cdr3_nt: TGTGCCAGTATTTACAGGGCGGCGAACACTGAAGCTTTCTTT; cdr3_aa: CASIYRAANTEAFF
v_call: TRBV30; clone_size: NA; d_call: TRBD2; j_call: TRBJ2-5; cdr3_nt: TGTGCCGGAGGACTAGCGGGGCTGTACCAAGAGACCCAGTACTTC; cdr3_aa: CAGGLAGLYQETQYF
v_call: TRBV7-8; clone_size: NA; d_call: NA; j_call: TRBJ2-3; cdr3_nt: TGTGCCAGCAGCTCAGAGTGGGTTTCGGAGACGCAGTATTTT; cdr3_aa: CASSSEWVSETQYF
v_call: TRBV7-2; clone_size: NA; d_call: TRBD2; j_call: TRBJ2-3; cdr3_nt: TGTGCCAGCAGCTTAGTGGCGGGAGGGCGTGTAGATACGCAGTATTTT; cdr3_aa: CASSLVAGGRVDTQYF
v_call: TRBV5-4; clone_size: NA; d_call: NA; j_call: TRBJ2-7; cdr3_nt: TGTGCCAGCAGCCGCGGCCCTACAGGCGAGCAGTACTTC; cdr3_aa: CASSRGPTGEQYF
v_call: TRBV7-9; clone_size: NA; d_call: TRBD1; j_call: TRBJ1-2; cdr3_nt: TGTGCCAGCACCCAGATTGGGGCAGGGGGACGTGGCTACACCTTC; cdr3_aa: CASTQIGAGGRGYTF
v_call: TRBV6-5; clone_size: NA; d_call: TRBD1; j_call: TRBJ2-7; cdr3_nt: TGTGCCAGCAGTTACTCCGGGACAGGGGCGGTCGAGCAGTACTTC; cdr3_aa: CASSYSGTGAVEQYF
v_call: TRBV2; clone_size: once; d_call: TRBD1; j_call: TRBJ1-2; cdr3_nt: TGTGCCAGCAGTGAATGGGGGACAGGGGCGGGCTACACCTTC; cdr3_aa: CASSEWGTGAGYTF
v_call: TRBV7-9; clone_size: NA; d_call: TRBD1; j_call: TRBJ2-7; cdr3_nt: TGTGCCAGCAGCCCACACGAGGGGGCCGAGAGGGAGCAGTACTTC; cdr3_aa: CASSPHEGAEREQYF
v_call: TRBV4-1; clone_size: NA; d_call: NA; j_call: TRBJ2-1; cdr3_nt: TGCGCCAGCAGCCAAATCGGCCGAGACAAGTACAATGAGCAGTTCTTC; cdr3_aa: CASSQIGRDKYNEQFF
v_call: TRBV2; clone_size: NA; d_call: NA; j_call: TRBJ2-7; cdr3_nt: TGTGCCAGCACCCAGGACACTCGCTCCTACGAGCAGTACTTC; cdr3_aa: CASTQDTRSYEQYF
v_call: TRBV10-1; clone_size: few; d_call: NA; j_call: TRBJ2-7; cdr3_nt: TGCGCCAGCAGAATCCCAGCCCAGACAGACTACGAGCAGTACTTC; cdr3_aa: CASRIPAQTDYEQYF
v_call: TRBV7-2; clone_size: NA; d_call: NA; j_call: TRBJ1-2; cdr3_nt: TGTGCCAGCAGCGTCGCGAGGGCTCAGCGTGGCTACACCTTC; cdr3_aa: CASSVARAQRGYTF
v_call: TRBV11-1; clone_size: NA; d_call: TRBD1; j_call: TRBJ2-7; cdr3_nt: TGTGCCAGCAGCCGTGGGGGACAGGGGGCTTCCTACGAGCAGTACTTC; cdr3_aa: CASSRGGQGASYEQYF
v_call: TRBV7-9; clone_size: once; d_call: NA; j_call: TRBJ2-1; cdr3_nt: TGTGCCAGCAGCCAATCACGCGGGGCTTACAATGAGCAGTTCTTC; cdr3_aa: CASSQSRGAYNEQFF
v_call: TRBV10-3; clone_size: NA; d_call: NA; j_call: TRBJ1-5; cdr3_nt: TGTGCCATCAGTGAGTCCTCCGAGGGGGCCCAGCATTTT; cdr3_aa: CAISESSEGAQHF
v_call: TRBV27; clone_size: NA; d_call: TRBD1; j_call: TRBJ2-4; cdr3_nt: TGTGCCAGCAGTCTCAACAGGGGCGGAAACATTCAGTACTTC; cdr3_aa: CASSLNRGGNIQYF
v_call: TRBV7-7; clone_size: once; d_call: TRBD2; j_call: TRBJ2-5; cdr3_nt: TGTGCTAGCAGCTCCTCACGCGGGGGAGCAGAGACCCAGTACTTC; cdr3_aa: CASSSSRGGAETQYF
v_call: TRBV30; clone_size: NA; d_call: TRBD1; j_call: TRBJ2-5; cdr3_nt: TGTGCCTGGAGTGCGGGGACAGCTCAAGAGACCCAGTACTTC; cdr3_aa: CAWSAGTAQETQYF
v_call: TRBV19; clone_size: NA; d_call: NA; j_call: TRBJ2-7; cdr3_nt: TGTGCCAGTAGTTACAGGGTATTCGACGAGCAGTACTTC; cdr3_aa: CASSYRVFDEQYF
v_call: TRBV5-1; clone_size: NA; d_call: NA; j_call: TRBJ2-1; cdr3_nt: TGCGCCAGCAGCTTGGTGCTGACTAGTTTCTCCTACAATGAGCAGTTCTTC; cdr3_aa: CASSLVLTSFSYNEQFF
v_call: TRBV7-2; clone_size: NA; d_call: NA; j_call: TRBJ1-2; cdr3_nt: TGTGCCAGCAGCTTATGGGTTTCGGGGGAGGGTGGCTACACCTTC; cdr3_aa: CASSLWVSGEGGYTF
v_call: TRBV7-9; clone_size: NA; d_call: NA; j_call: TRBJ2-2; cdr3_nt: TGTGCCAGCAGCTCAGGACAGATCGGGGAGCTGTTTTTT; cdr3_aa: CASSSGQIGELFF
v_call: TRBV15; clone_size: NA; d_call: NA; j_call: TRBJ1-6; cdr3_nt: TGTGCCACCAGCAGAGATACAGGGACTAATTCACCCCTCCACTTT; cdr3_aa: CATSRDTGTNSPLHF
v_call: TRBV9; clone_size: few; d_call: TRBD1; j_call: TRBJ1-2; cdr3_nt: TGTGCCAGCAGCCCCAGTGGGACAGGGTATGGCTACACCTTC; cdr3_aa: CASSPSGTGYGYTF
v_call: TRBV14; clone_size: NA; d_call: NA; j_call: TRBJ2-5; cdr3_nt: TGTGCCAGCAGCCAAGGGGAACTGAGGGAAGAGACCCAGTACTTC; cdr3_aa: CASSQGELREETQYF